The rows below give T cell receptor beta chains drawn from one sample of a study of T-cell memory formation after mild COVID-19. One entry per CDR3 protein results from TCRdb running MiXCR on the 5' RACE reads. The table lists roughly 610,000 distinct CDR3 sequences, 17% of them singletons. Sequencing was carried out using PBMCs or a T cell subset sorted from them (not recorded which). The receptors were gathered from an adult woman who had mild COVID-19 (a few samples of this study predate the infection). Cell type and time point are not known. CDR3s include the opening cysteine and the closing phenylalanine or tryptophan. D genes are given only for firm matches. Only some rows state a clone size, as once, few, many or a class for expanded clones.

cdr3_aa cdr3_nt d_call j_call clone_size v_call
CSVRTGAPEAFF TGCAGCGTCCGGACAGGGGCTCCTGAAGCTTTCTTT TRBD1 TRBJ1-1 few TRBV29-1
CASSRFGTYEQYF TGTGCCAGCTCACGCTTTGGGACCTACGAGCAGTACTTC NA TRBJ2-7 few TRBV18
CASSPSWAGAGTGELFF TGTGCCAGCAGCCCTTCGTGGGCGGGGGCGGGGACCGGGGAGCTGTTTTTT NA TRBJ2-2 NA TRBV3-1
CSVEQGQAIYGYTF TGCAGCGTTGAACAGGGGCAGGCGATCTATGGCTACACCTTC NA TRBJ1-2 few TRBV29-1
CAWSVQGWLSYGYTF TGTGCCTGGAGTGTTCAGGGGTGGTTGAGCTATGGCTACACCTTC NA TRBJ1-2 NA TRBV30
CSARDQVLGPYEQYF TGCAGTGCTAGAGATCAGGTTTTGGGACCCTACGAGCAGTACTTC NA TRBJ2-7 NA TRBV20-1
CSVELSGWTEAFF TGCAGCGTTGAGCTCTCGGGGTGGACTGAAGCTTTCTTT NA TRBJ1-1 few TRBV29-1
CASSGGGLAGGPDIYEQYF TGCGCCAGCAGCGGGGGGGGCCTAGCGGGAGGGCCGGATATCTACGAGCAGTACTTC TRBD2 TRBJ2-7 few TRBV4-3
CASSSKMAHTDTQYF TGTGCCAGCAGCTCGAAAATGGCACACACAGATACGCAGTATTTT NA TRBJ2-3 few TRBV11-2
CASSQSGRGHWTQYF TGCGCCAGCAGTCAATCGGGCAGGGGCCATTGGACCCAGTACTTC NA TRBJ2-5 NA TRBV23-1
CAISESEARMGYTF TGTGCCATCAGTGAGTCGGAGGCCAGAATGGGCTACACCTTC NA TRBJ1-2 NA TRBV10-3
CASTLAGATDTQYF TGCGCCAGCACGCTAGCGGGGGCCACAGATACGCAGTATTTT TRBD2 TRBJ2-3 NA TRBV10-2
CASSLARRGTYEQYF TGTGCCAGCAGCCTAGCACGACGAGGTACCTACGAGCAGTACTTC NA TRBJ2-7 NA TRBV12-3/TRBV12-4
CASSPGEGKTYEQYF TGTGCCAGCAGCCCAGGTGAGGGTAAGACCTACGAGCAGTACTTC NA TRBJ2-7 few TRBV9
CASSNLLLRTGQETQYF TGTGCCAGCAGTAATCTTCTTCTAAGGACAGGACAAGAGACCCAGTACTTC TRBD1 TRBJ2-5 many TRBV12-3/TRBV12-4
CAISEPGTGPYTF TGTGCCATCAGTGAGCCCGGGACAGGCCCCTACACCTTC TRBD1 TRBJ1-2 few TRBV10-3
CASSPPASRSYEQYF TGTGCCAGCTCACCACCGGCGAGCAGGTCCTACGAGCAGTACTTC NA TRBJ2-7 few TRBV18
CASSQQERDYGYTF TGCGCCAGCAGCCAGCAGGAGAGGGACTATGGCTACACCTTC NA TRBJ1-2 NA TRBV4-1
CASSFTTFYEQYF TGTGCCAGCAGCTTCACAACTTTCTACGAGCAGTACTTC NA TRBJ2-7 NA TRBV7-9
CASSLMWDRNEKLFF TGTGCCAGCAGTTTAATGTGGGACAGGAATGAAAAACTGTTTTTT TRBD1 TRBJ1-4 NA TRBV12-3/TRBV12-4
CASRSGGPYNEQFF TGCGCCAGCCGTAGCGGGGGGCCCTACAATGAGCAGTTCTTC TRBD2 TRBJ2-1 NA TRBV5-1
CASSLFGQGQETQYF TGCGCCAGCAGCTTGTTCGGACAGGGCCAAGAGACCCAGTACTTC TRBD1 TRBJ2-5 NA TRBV5-1
CATSRESFTYEQYF TGTGCCACCAGCAGAGAAAGTTTTACCTACGAGCAGTACTTC NA TRBJ2-7 few TRBV15
CASSLAVAVTDTQYF TGCGCCAGCAGCTTGGCCGTAGCGGTGACAGATACGCAGTATTTT NA TRBJ2-3 few TRBV5-1
CASSLALGGTDTQYF TGTGCCAGCAGCTTGGCGCTCGGGGGGACCGATACGCAGTATTTT TRBD2 TRBJ2-3 NA TRBV5-4
CASSPIGSRENIQYF TGTGCCAGCAGCCCAATAGGGAGTAGAGAAAACATTCAGTACTTC NA TRBJ2-4 NA TRBV7-9
CASSLRSDWQGGAYEQYF TGTGCCAGCAGTTTAAGAAGCGATTGGCAGGGAGGCGCCTACGAGCAGTACTTC NA TRBJ2-7 NA TRBV27
CASSDGRQRLHYEQYF TGTGCCAGCAGTGATGGAAGGCAGAGACTTCACTACGAGCAGTACTTC NA TRBJ2-7 NA TRBV2
CASRADRATYNEQFF TGTGCCAGCAGAGCCGACAGGGCGACCTACAATGAGCAGTTCTTC TRBD1 TRBJ2-1 NA TRBV6-5
CASSPGRVLQETQYF TGTGCCAGCAGCCCCGGTAGGGTACTACAAGAGACCCAGTACTTC NA TRBJ2-5 few TRBV7-8
CASSLMGPLSYEQYF TGTGCCAGCAGCTTGATGGGTCCACTCTCCTACGAGCAGTACTTC NA TRBJ2-7 NA TRBV5-6
CASSKTGSTGELFF TGTGCCAGCAGTAAGACAGGTAGCACCGGGGAGCTGTTTTTT NA TRBJ2-2 few TRBV6-4
CASSPLGQEDYEQYF TGTGCCAGCAGTCCTCTGGGACAGGAAGACTACGAGCAGTACTTC TRBD1 TRBJ2-7 NA TRBV27
CSARRLAGRDTQYF TGCAGTGCTAGAAGACTAGCGGGTCGTGATACGCAGTATTTT TRBD2 TRBJ2-3 NA TRBV20-1
CASSLWDQPDGNTIYF TGTGCCAGCAGCCTCTGGGACCAGCCAGATGGAAACACCATATATTTT NA TRBJ1-3 few TRBV11-3
CSVPLRLGGPEAFF TGCAGCGTTCCACTGCGTCTGGGGGGGCCTGAAGCTTTCTTT NA TRBJ1-1 NA TRBV29-1
CASSLYLGTDTQYF TGTGCCAGCAGCTTGTACCTCGGCACAGATACGCAGTATTTT NA TRBJ2-3 few TRBV7-2
CASSPRQGRSEAFF TGTGCCAGCAGTCCACGACAGGGGCGGTCTGAAGCTTTCTTT TRBD1 TRBJ1-1 NA TRBV6-2/TRBV6-3
CAISDLRLAGVHNEQFF TGTGCCATCAGTGACCTCAGACTAGCGGGGGTCCACAATGAGCAGTTCTTC TRBD2 TRBJ2-1 few TRBV10-3
CASSLSETAITDTQYF TGTGCCAGCAGCTTGTCTGAGACAGCAATCACAGATACGCAGTATTTT NA TRBJ2-3 few TRBV5-4
CASSRNSGGGETQYF TGTGCTAGCAGCCGAAACTCTGGGGGAGGAGAGACCCAGTACTTC NA TRBJ2-5 few TRBV7-7
CASSPSRLAGGADTQYF TGTGCCAGCAGTCCTTCGAGACTAGCGGGGGGCGCAGATACGCAGTATTTT TRBD2 TRBJ2-3 few TRBV2
CASSQAGSTETQYF TGTGCCAGCAGCCAAGCTGGCTCGACGGAGACCCAGTACTTC NA TRBJ2-5 few TRBV3-1
CASSLDRDYQETQYF TGTGCCAGCAGCTTAGACCGGGACTACCAAGAGACCCAGTACTTC NA TRBJ2-5 few TRBV11-2
CASSQYRQVNEKLFF TGTGCCAGCAGCCAATACCGTCAGGTTAATGAAAAACTGTTTTTT NA TRBJ1-4 NA TRBV16
CASSLQTSGSESTDTQYF TGTGCCAGCAGCCTCCAGACTAGCGGGAGTGAGTCGACAGATACGCAGTATTTT TRBD2 TRBJ2-3 few TRBV7-2
CASSYPAGRSSYEQYF TGTGCCAGCAGTTATCCCGCAGGTCGAAGCTCCTACGAGCAGTACTTC NA TRBJ2-7 few TRBV6-2/TRBV6-3